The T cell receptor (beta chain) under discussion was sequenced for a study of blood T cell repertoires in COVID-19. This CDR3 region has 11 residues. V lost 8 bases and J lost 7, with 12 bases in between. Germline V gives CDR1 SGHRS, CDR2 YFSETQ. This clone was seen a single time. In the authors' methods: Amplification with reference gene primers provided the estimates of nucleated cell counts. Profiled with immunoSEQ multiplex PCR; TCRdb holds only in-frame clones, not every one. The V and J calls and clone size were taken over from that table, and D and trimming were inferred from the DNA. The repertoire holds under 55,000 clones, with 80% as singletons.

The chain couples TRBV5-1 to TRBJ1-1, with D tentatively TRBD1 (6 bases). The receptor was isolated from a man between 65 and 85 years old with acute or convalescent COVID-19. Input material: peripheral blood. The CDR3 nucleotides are TGCGCCAGTACAGGGTACGGTGAAGCTTTCTTT. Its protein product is CASTGYGEAFF.